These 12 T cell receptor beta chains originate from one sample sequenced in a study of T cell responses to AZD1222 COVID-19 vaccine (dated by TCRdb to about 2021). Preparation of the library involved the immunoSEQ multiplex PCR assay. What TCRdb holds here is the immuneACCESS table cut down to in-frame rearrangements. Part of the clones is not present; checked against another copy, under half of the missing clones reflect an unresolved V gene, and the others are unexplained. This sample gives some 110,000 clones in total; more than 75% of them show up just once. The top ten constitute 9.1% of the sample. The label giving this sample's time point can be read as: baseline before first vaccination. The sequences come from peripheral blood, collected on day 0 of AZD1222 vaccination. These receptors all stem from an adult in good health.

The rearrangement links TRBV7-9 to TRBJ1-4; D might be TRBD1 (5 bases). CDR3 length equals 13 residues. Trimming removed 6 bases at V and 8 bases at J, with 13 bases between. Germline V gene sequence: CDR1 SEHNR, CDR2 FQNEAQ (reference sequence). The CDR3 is CASSPLGLEKLFF. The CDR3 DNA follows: TGTGCCAGCAGTCCCCTGGGACTAGAAAAACTGTTTTTT. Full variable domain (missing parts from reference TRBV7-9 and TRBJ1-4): DTGVSQNPRHKITKRGQNVTFRCDPISEHNRLYWYRQTLGQGPEFLTYFQNEAQLEKSRLLSDRFSAERPKGSFSTLEIQRTEQGDSAMYLCASSPLGLEKLFFGSGTQLSVL.

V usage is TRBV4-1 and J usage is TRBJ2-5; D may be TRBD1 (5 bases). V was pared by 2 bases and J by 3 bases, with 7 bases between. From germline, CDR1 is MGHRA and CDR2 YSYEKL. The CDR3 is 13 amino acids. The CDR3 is CASSQLREETQYF. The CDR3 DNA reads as TGCGCCAGCAGCCAACTCAGGGAAGAGACCCAGTACTTC.

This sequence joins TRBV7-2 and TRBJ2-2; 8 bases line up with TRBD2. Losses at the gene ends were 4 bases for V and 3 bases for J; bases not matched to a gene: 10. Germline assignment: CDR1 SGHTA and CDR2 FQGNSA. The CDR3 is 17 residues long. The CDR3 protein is CASSSKREWDYTGELFF. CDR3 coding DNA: TGTGCCAGCAGCTCTAAGCGGGAGTGGGATTACACCGGGGAGCTGTTTTTT.

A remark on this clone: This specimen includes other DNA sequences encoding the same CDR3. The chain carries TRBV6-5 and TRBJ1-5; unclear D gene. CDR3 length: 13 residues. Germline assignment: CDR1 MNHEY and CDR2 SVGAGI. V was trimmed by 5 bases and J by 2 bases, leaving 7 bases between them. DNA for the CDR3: TGTGCCAGCAGTCGCGGGGGCAATCAGCCCCAGCATTTT. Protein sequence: CASSRGGNQPQHF.

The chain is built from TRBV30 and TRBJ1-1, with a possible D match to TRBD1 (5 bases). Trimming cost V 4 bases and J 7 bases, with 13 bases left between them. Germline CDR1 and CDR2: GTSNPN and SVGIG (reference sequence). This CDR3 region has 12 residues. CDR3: CAWTPGHSEAFF. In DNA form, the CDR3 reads TGTGCCTGGACACCCGGACATAGTGAAGCTTTCTTT.

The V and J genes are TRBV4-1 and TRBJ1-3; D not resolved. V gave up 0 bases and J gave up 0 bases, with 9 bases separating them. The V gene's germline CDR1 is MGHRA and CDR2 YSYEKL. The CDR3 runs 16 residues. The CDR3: CASSQDRGDSGNTIYF. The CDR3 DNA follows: TGCGCCAGCAGCCAAGATCGCGGGGACTCTGGAAACACCATATATTTT.

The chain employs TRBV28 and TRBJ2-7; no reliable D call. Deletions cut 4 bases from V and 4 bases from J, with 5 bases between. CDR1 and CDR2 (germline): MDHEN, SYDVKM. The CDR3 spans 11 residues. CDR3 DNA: TGTGCCAGCAGTTCCGTTTACGAGCAGTACTTC. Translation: CASSSVYEQYF.

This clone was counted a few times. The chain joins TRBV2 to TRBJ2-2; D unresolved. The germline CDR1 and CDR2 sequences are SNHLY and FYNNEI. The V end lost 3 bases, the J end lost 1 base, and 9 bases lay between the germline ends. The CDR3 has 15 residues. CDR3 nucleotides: TGTGCCAGCAGTGACACCTCAGGGAACACCGGGGAGCTGTTTTTT. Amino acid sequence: CASSDTSGNTGELFF.

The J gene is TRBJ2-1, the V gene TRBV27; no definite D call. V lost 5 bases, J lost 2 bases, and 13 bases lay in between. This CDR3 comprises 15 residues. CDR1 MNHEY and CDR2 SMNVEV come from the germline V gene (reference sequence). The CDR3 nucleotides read TGTGCCAGCAGTCCCTTGGCGTTTCCCTACAATGAGCAGTTCTTC. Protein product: CASSPLAFPYNEQFF.

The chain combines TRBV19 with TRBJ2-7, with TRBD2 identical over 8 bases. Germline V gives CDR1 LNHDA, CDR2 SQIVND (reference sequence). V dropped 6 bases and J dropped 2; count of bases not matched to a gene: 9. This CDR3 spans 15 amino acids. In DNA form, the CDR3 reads TGTGCCAGTAGCCCCGGGAGCGGGGGTACCTACGAGCAGTACTTC. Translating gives CASSPGSGGTYEQYF.

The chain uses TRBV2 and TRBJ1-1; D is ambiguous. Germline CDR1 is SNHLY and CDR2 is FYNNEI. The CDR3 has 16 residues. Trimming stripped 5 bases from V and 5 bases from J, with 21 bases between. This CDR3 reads CASSSSGKLVWTEAFF. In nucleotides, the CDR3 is TGTGCCAGCAGTTCCTCCGGGAAGCTGGTGTGGACTGAAGCTTTCTTT.

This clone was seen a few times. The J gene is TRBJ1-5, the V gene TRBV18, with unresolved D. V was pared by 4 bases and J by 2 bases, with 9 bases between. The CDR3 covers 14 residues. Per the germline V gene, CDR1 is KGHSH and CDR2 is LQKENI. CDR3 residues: CASSLSTGNQPQHF. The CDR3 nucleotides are TGTGCCAGCTCACTGTCCACGGGCAATCAGCCCCAGCATTTT.